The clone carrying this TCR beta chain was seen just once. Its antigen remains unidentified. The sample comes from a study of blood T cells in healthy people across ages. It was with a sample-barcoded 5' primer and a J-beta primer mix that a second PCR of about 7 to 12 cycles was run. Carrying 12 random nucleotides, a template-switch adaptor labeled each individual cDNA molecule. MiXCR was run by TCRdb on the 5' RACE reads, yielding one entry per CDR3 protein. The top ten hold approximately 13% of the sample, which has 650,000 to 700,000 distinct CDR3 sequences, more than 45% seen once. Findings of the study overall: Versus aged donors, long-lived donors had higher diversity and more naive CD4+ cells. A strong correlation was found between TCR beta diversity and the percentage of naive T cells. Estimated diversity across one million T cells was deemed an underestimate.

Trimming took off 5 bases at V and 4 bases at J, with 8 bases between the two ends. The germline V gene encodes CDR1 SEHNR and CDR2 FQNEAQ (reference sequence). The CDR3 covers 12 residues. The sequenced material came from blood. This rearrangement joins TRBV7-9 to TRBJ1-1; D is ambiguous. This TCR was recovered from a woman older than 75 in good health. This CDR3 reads CASSPPTTEAFF. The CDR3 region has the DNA TGTGCCAGCAGCCCTCCTACCACTGAAGCTTTCTTT.